One sample yielded the 26 T cell receptor beta chains listed below, sequenced in a study of T cells in Graves' hyperthyroidism and ophthalmopathy. Amplification targeted TCR beta CDR3 regions from RNA transcripts. First-round RT-PCR of the TCR CDR3 relied on the HTBI primer set. TCRdb reanalysed the multiplex PCR reads using MiXCR and keeps one entry per CDR3 protein. Of roughly 740,000 distinct CDR3 sequences listed, roughly 17% were seen once; the top ten hold around 8.1%. Sequencing input: blood. These receptors were taken from a man younger than 35 with Graves' hyperthyroidism.

This clonotype was observed many times. The chain uses TRBV28 and TRBJ2-7, with 7 bases fitting TRBD2. After removal of 8 bases from V and 3 bases from J, the junction contained 10 bases not matched to a gene. The CDR3 is 14 amino acids. The germline gives CDR1 MDHEN, CDR2 SYDVKM. The CDR3 here is CASERGGSIYEQYF. CDR3 DNA: TGTGCCAGCGAAAGAGGCGGGAGTATCTACGAGCAGTACTTC.

This clonotype has just a few counts. V gene TRBV3-1 combines with J gene TRBJ2-1; 10 bases fit TRBD2. Germline V gene data show CDR1 as LGHDT and CDR2 as YNNKEL (reference sequence). V lost 0 bases and J lost 3; bases outside the gene matches: 2. This CDR3 spans 16 amino acids. CDR3 loop: CASSQEGLAIYNEQFF. The CDR3 nucleotides are TGTGCCAGCAGCCAAGAGGGACTAGCGATCTACAATGAGCAGTTCTTC.

The chain links TRBV7-3 to TRBJ1-2; D may be TRBD1 (5 bases). Germline-derived CDR1 and CDR2 are SGHTA and FQGTGA. Trimming pared 4 bases from V and 3 bases from J, leaving 12 bases between. The CDR3 is made up of 14 amino acids. CDR3 in amino acids: CASSWGVGDYGYTF. The DNA of the CDR3 is TGTGCCAGCAGCTGGGGGGTGGGGGACTATGGCTACACCTTC.

The genes are TRBV29-1 and TRBJ1-3; D unresolved. Trimming removed 6 bases from V and 1 base from J, with 10 bases in between. Germline loops: CDR1 SQVTM, CDR2 ANQGSEA. This CDR3 contains 13 residues. The CDR3 loop is CSVQEGSGNTIYF. CDR3 in DNA: TGCAGCGTACAAGAGGGATCTGGAAACACCATATATTTT.

This clonotype was seen repeatedly, ten times or more. The chain combines TRBV28 with TRBJ2-3; TRBD2 matches at 12 bases. V gave up 7 bases and J gave up 3 bases; unmatched junction bases: 8. CDR1 and CDR2 (germline): MDHEN, SYDVKM. The CDR3 contains 16 residues. The DNA of the CDR3 is TGTGCCAGCACGACTAGCGGGAGCATCAGGACAGATACGCAGTATTTT. Its protein product is CASTTSGSIRTDTQYF.

This clonotype has ten or more counts. This rearrangement joins TRBV6-2 or TRBV6-3 to TRBJ1-4; the D is unclear. This CDR3 spans 13 amino acids. V lost 6 bases and J lost 8, with 13 bases in between. Germline lookup yields CDR1 MNHEY and CDR2 SVGEGT. This CDR3 reads CASSPEDYEKLFF. CDR3 bases: TGTGCCAGCAGCCCAGAGGATTACGAAAAACTGTTTTTT.

In this sample, this clonotype turned up many times. This sequence joins TRBV6-2 or TRBV6-3 and TRBJ2-1, with a possible D match to TRBD1 (5 bases). The length of the CDR3 is 15 residues. From germline, CDR1 is MNHEY and CDR2 SVGEGT. V was shortened by 2 bases and J by 2 bases, with 10 bases between the two germline ends. DNA of the CDR3: TGTGCCAGCAGTTACCATTCAGGGACCTACAATGAGCAGTTCTTC. Translation: CASSYHSGTYNEQFF.

The V call is TRBV5-6, the J call TRBJ2-5; 8 bases are shared with TRBD2. This CDR3 has 16 amino acids. Germline-derived CDR1 and CDR2 are SGHDT and YYEEEE. The J segment lost 1 base and the V segment lost 3 bases, leaving 8 bases of the junction unmatched. The CDR3 nucleotides are TGTGCCAGCAGCTCGCTAGGGGGACTAGTCCAAGAGACCCAGTACTTC. This codes for CASSSLGGLVQETQYF.

This clonotype has at least ten counts. The chain combines TRBV24-1 with TRBJ2-2; D is possibly TRBD1 or TRBD2 (6 bases each). The CDR3 extends over 15 amino acids. Germline CDR1 and CDR2: KGHDR and SFDVKD. The V end was cut by 6 bases, the J end by 5 bases, with 15 bases between. The CDR3 sequence: CATSLQGGGTGELFF. The CDR3 DNA is TGTGCCACCAGTTTACAGGGCGGAGGGACCGGGGAGCTGTTTTTT.

This clonotype has a count of ten or more. Here the CDR3 reads CASSSPGLAGGIEQFF. The CDR3, as DNA: TGTGCCAGCAGTTCGCCGGGACTAGCGGGAGGGATTGAGCAGTTCTTC. The chain joins TRBV28 to TRBJ2-1; 16 nucleotides agree with TRBD2. This CDR3 has 16 residues. Germline loops: CDR1 MDHEN, CDR2 SYDVKM. V dropped 4 bases and J dropped 9; count of bases not matched to a gene: 6.

Only a few counts were recorded for this clonotype. This chain connects TRBV20-1 to TRBJ2-3; 13 bases line up with TRBD2. V lost 5 bases and J lost 3; bases outside the gene matches: 5. The CDR3 extends over 15 amino acids. Germline loops: CDR1 DFQATT, CDR2 SNEGSKA (reference sequence). Written as DNA, the CDR3 is TGCAGTGCTTCTCGACTAGCGGGAGGAACAGATACGCAGTATTTT. It codes for CSASRLAGGTDTQYF.

This clonotype was picked up a small number of times. V and J are TRBV5-1 and TRBJ2-7; tentative D call: TRBD1 (6 bases). Trimming removed 4 bases from V and 0 bases from J, with 14 bases in between. This CDR3 is 15 amino acids long. Germline V gene data show CDR1 as SGHRS and CDR2 as YFSETQ. The CDR3 region is CASSERGSPSYEQYF. Written as DNA, the CDR3 is TGCGCCAGCAGCGAGAGGGGGTCCCCCTCCTACGAGCAGTACTTC.

The V call is TRBV6-1, the J call TRBJ2-2; 10 bases map to TRBD1. Germline V gene data show CDR1 as MNHNS and CDR2 as SASEGT. The CDR3 length is 15 residues. The V gene end was trimmed by 10 bases and the J gene end by 5 bases; junction bases not matched to a gene: 10. The CDR3 coding sequence is TGTGCCACCTCTCCGGGACAGGGGTTTACCGGGGAGCTGTTTTTT. As protein: CATSPGQGFTGELFF.

This clonotype was observed at least ten times. CDR3 in amino acids: CASSLFGTLIYEQYF. The CDR3 DNA sequence: TGTGCCAGCAGTTTATTCGGGACACTTATCTACGAGCAGTACTTC. V and J are TRBV27 and TRBJ2-7; weak D call: TRBD1 (6 bases). The CDR3 loop spans 15 amino acids. V lost 1 base and J lost 3, with 13 bases in between. The germline V gene has CDR1 MNHEY and CDR2 SMNVEV (reference sequence).

CDR3: CATSRDNRERNYGYTF. In DNA, the CDR3 is TGTGCCACCAGCAGAGATAACAGGGAAAGGAACTATGGCTACACCTTC. The rearrangement uses TRBV15 and TRBJ1-2; D is perhaps TRBD1 (6 bases). V was pared by 0 bases and J by 2 bases, with 13 bases between. The germline V gene has CDR1 LNHNV and CDR2 YYDKDF (reference sequence). The CDR3 is made up of 16 amino acids.

This clonotype was observed many times. This chain uses TRBV7-9 with TRBJ2-7; D unclear. The CDR3 covers 15 residues. Germline CDR1 reads SEHNR; CDR2 reads FQNEAQ (reference sequence). Between the trimmed V and J ends, which lost 3 bases and 0 bases, there was a span of 12 bases. In DNA, the CDR3 is TGTGCCAGCAGCTTCGAGGCTGGTAGCTCCTACGAGCAGTACTTC. This gives the protein CASSFEAGSSYEQYF.

This clonotype is a singleton in its sample. This chain's CDR3 is CASSLVAGDTGELFF. CDR3 DNA: TGTGCCAGCAGCTTAGTAGCGGGGGACACCGGGGAGCTGTTTTTT. V is TRBV7-8 and J is TRBJ2-2; 9 nucleotides line up with TRBD2. The ends lost 1 base at V and 3 bases at J; junction bases unmatched: 0. The CDR3 extends over 15 amino acids. Germline lookup yields CDR1 SGHVS and CDR2 FQNEAQ.

As regards this clonotype: A much bigger clone sits one base away, suggesting this may be a read error. The CDR3 carries no conserved terminal phenylalanine or tryptophan, so it likely arises from a read error. CDR3 sequence reads: CASSPSDGQWEETQYL. Here the CDR3 DNA reads TGTGCCAGCAGCCCCTCCGACGGACAGTGGGAAGAGACCCAGTACCTC. The rearrangement joins TRBV2 to TRBJ2-5; a possible D gene is TRBD1 (6 bases). Germline CDR1 and CDR2: SNHLY and FYNNEI. The CDR3 extends over 16 amino acids. Trimming stripped 6 bases from V and 3 bases from J, with 20 bases between.

At least ten counts were recorded for this clonotype. CDR3 loop: CASGFTEQFF. The DNA of the CDR3 is TGTGCCAGCGGGTTCACCGAGCAGTTCTTC. V usage is TRBV28 and J usage is TRBJ2-1; no reliable D call. The ends were cut back, 8 bases at V and 10 bases at J, with 9 bases in the middle. The germline CDR1 and CDR2 sequences are MDHEN and SYDVKM. The CDR3 extends over 10 amino acids.

This clonotype has a count of ten or more. V is TRBV7-3 and J is TRBJ2-5, with 10 nucleotides matching TRBD1. Looked up from germline, CDR1 is SGHTA and CDR2 is FQGTGA. The CDR3 covers 15 residues. Unmatched junction bases numbered 8, after V lost 5 bases and J lost 5 bases. The CDR3 bases are TGTGCCAGCAGCCCGACAGGGGGCAGAATGGAGACCCAGTACTTC. Its translation is CASSPTGGRMETQYF.

This clonotype has only a few counts. This chain connects TRBV15 to TRBJ2-2, with D possibly matching TRBD2 (5 bases). Trimming stripped 1 base from V and 6 bases from J, with 9 bases between. The CDR3 is made up of 14 amino acids. The germline CDR1 and CDR2 sequences are LNHNV and YYDKDF (reference sequence). CDR3 region: CATSRGERSGELFF. The CDR3 DNA reads as TGTGCCACCAGCAGAGGGGAGCGGTCCGGGGAGCTGTTTTTT.

The genes are TRBV2 and TRBJ2-7; TRBD2 matches 12 bases. The germline V gene has CDR1 SNHLY and CDR2 FYNNEI. V shed 6 bases, J shed 6 bases, and the junction held 9 bases outside the gene matches. The CDR3 has 15 residues. CDR3 loop: CASSPRLAGVSEQYF. The DNA of the CDR3 is TGTGCCAGCAGCCCCCGACTAGCGGGAGTCAGCGAGCAGTACTTC.

This clonotype was detected only a few times. The gene calls are TRBV7-9 and TRBJ2-7, with a weak D call TRBD2 (5 bases). The CDR3 has 16 residues. The ends were cut back, 5 bases at V and 1 base at J, with 18 bases in the middle. In germline, CDR1 is SEHNR, CDR2 FQNEAQ (reference sequence). CDR3: CASSPHELLESYEQYF. The CDR3 nucleotides are TGTGCCAGCAGCCCGCACGAGTTACTAGAGTCCTACGAGCAGTACTTC. The whole variable domain, remainder taken from reference TRBV7-9 and TRBJ2-7, is DTGVSQNPRHKITKRGQNVTFRCDPISEHNRLYWYRQTLGQGPEFLTYFQNEAQLEKSRLLSDRFSAERPKGSFSTLEIQRTEQGDSAMYLCASSPHELLESYEQYFGPGTRLTVT.

V gene TRBV5-5 combines with J gene TRBJ1-2; D call uncertain. CDR1 and CDR2 from the germline V gene are SGHKS and YYEKEE (reference sequence). The V gene lost 5 bases and the J gene lost 4 bases, with 12 bases spanning the gap. The CDR3 consists of 13 residues. The CDR3 nucleotides read TGTGCCAGCAGTCAAAAGGGTGGCTATGGCTACACCTTC. It codes for CASSQKGGYGYTF. Based on the CDR3 plus reference TRBV5-5 and TRBJ1-2, the full variable domain is DAGVTQSPTHLIKTRGQQVTLRCSPISGHKSVSWYQQVLGQGPQFIFQYYEKEERGRGNFPDRFSARQFPNYSSELNVNALLLGDSALYLCASSQKGGYGYTFGSGTRLTVV.

This clonotype came up a few times. The chain recombines TRBV29-1 with TRBJ2-1; D is perhaps TRBD1 (6 bases). V dropped 3 bases and J dropped 5 bases, with 11 bases sitting between them. Germline CDR1 and CDR2: SQVTM and ANQGSEA. The CDR3 covers 13 residues. CDR3 sequence reads: CSVEMGADNEQFF. DNA for the CDR3: TGCAGCGTTGAGATGGGGGCGGACAATGAGCAGTTCTTC.

Turning to this clonotype: This may arise from a read error, as a much more abundant clone is one base away. The V call is TRBV28, the J call TRBJ2-1; the D is unclear. The DNA end is more similar to TRBJ2-7, so the J call may be wrong. CDR3 length equals 11 residues. Germline CDR1 reads MDHEN; CDR2 reads SYDVKM. The CDR3 bases are TGTGCCAGCACTTTGAACAATGAGCAGTACTTC. It is translated as CASTLNNEQYF.